This is a list of T cell receptor beta chains from one sample in a study of PD-L1 blockade in urothelial cancer. Sequenced by immunoSEQ multiplex PCR; TCRdb stores in-frame clones only, minus some. The sample includes 40,000 to 55,000 clones, 70% to 90% of them seen just once. Sequencing used PBMCs, obtained around atezolizumab (anti-PD-L1) treatment. The receptors originated from a donor at least 40 years old with urothelial cancer. Each CDR3 is given with its conserved first and last residue. A D gene is named only where the DNA matches it firmly. Size values are once, few and many counts, or a class for expanded clones, and some rows have none.

d_call: NA
v_call: TRBV4-3
clone_size: NA
j_call: TRBJ1-5
cdr3_aa: CASSYQGVGQPQHF
cdr3_nt: TGCGCCAGCAGCTACCAAGGGGTCGGTCAGCCCCAGCATTTT

d_call: TRBD1
v_call: TRBV28
clone_size: NA
j_call: TRBJ1-5
cdr3_aa: CASSFRQGSGNQPQHF
cdr3_nt: TGTGCCAGCAGTTTTCGACAGGGGTCGGGCAATCAGCCCCAGCATTTT

d_call: NA
v_call: TRBV7-8
clone_size: few
j_call: TRBJ1-3
cdr3_aa: CASSSTGSSGNTIYF
cdr3_nt: TGTGCCAGCAGCTCCACAGGGTCCTCTGGAAACACCATATATTTT

d_call: NA
v_call: TRBV9
clone_size: NA
j_call: TRBJ1-1
cdr3_aa: CASSGGGTNTEAFF
cdr3_nt: TGTGCCAGCAGCGGGGGGGGGACGAACACTGAAGCTTTCTTT

d_call: NA
v_call: TRBV7-9
clone_size: NA
j_call: TRBJ1-1
cdr3_aa: CASSLAGAWNTEAFF
cdr3_nt: TGTGCCAGCAGCTTAGCGGGGGCCTGGAACACTGAAGCTTTCTTT

d_call: NA
v_call: TRBV11-2
clone_size: few
j_call: TRBJ2-7
cdr3_aa: CASSLYGSRTYEQYF
cdr3_nt: TGTGCCAGCAGCTTATACGGTAGCCGCACCTACGAGCAGTACTTC

d_call: TRBD1
v_call: TRBV5-1
clone_size: NA
j_call: TRBJ2-3
cdr3_aa: CASSSGQLDTDTQYF
cdr3_nt: TGCGCCAGCAGTTCGGGACAGTTAGACACAGATACGCAGTATTTT

d_call: NA
v_call: TRBV11-2
clone_size: NA
j_call: TRBJ1-1
cdr3_aa: CASRTSGGRLNTEAFF
cdr3_nt: TGTGCCAGCAGGACCAGTGGGGGCCGCCTGAACACTGAAGCTTTCTTT

d_call: TRBD1
v_call: TRBV7-9
clone_size: NA
j_call: TRBJ2-7
cdr3_aa: CASSSPGQGYEQYF
cdr3_nt: TGTGCCAGCAGCTCCCCGGGACAGGGGTACGAGCAGTACTTC

d_call: TRBD2
v_call: TRBV10-3
clone_size: NA
j_call: TRBJ2-1
cdr3_aa: CAISEPSGPYNEQFF
cdr3_nt: TGTGCCATCAGTGAGCCTAGCGGCCCTTACAATGAGCAGTTCTTC

d_call: NA
v_call: TRBV11-2
clone_size: NA
j_call: TRBJ1-2
cdr3_aa: CASSHGVYGYTF
cdr3_nt: TGTGCCAGCAGCCACGGGGTCTATGGCTACACCTTC

d_call: NA
v_call: TRBV18
clone_size: few
j_call: TRBJ1-1
cdr3_aa: CASSPQGGAEAFF
cdr3_nt: TGTGCCAGCTCGCCCCAGGGTGGTGCTGAAGCTTTCTTT

d_call: NA
v_call: TRBV15
clone_size: NA
j_call: TRBJ1-2
cdr3_aa: CATSRTRGDGYTF
cdr3_nt: TGTGCCACCAGCAGGACCCGGGGGGACGGCTACACCTTC

d_call: NA
v_call: TRBV19
clone_size: NA
j_call: TRBJ2-7
cdr3_aa: CASSIGGPRYEQYF
cdr3_nt: TGTGCCAGTAGTATAGGGGGGCCCCGGTACGAGCAGTACTTC

d_call: TRBD1
v_call: TRBV4-3
clone_size: NA
j_call: TRBJ2-7
cdr3_aa: CASSQAGTGDYEQYF
cdr3_nt: TGCGCCAGCAGCCAAGCCGGGACAGGGGACTACGAGCAGTACTTC

d_call: TRBD2
v_call: TRBV6-1
clone_size: NA
j_call: TRBJ2-1
cdr3_aa: CASSPDLGGTNEQFF
cdr3_nt: TGTGCCAGCAGCCCCGACCTGGGGGGGACCAATGAGCAGTTCTTC

d_call: NA
v_call: TRBV28
clone_size: NA
j_call: TRBJ2-7
cdr3_aa: CASRSTPGFGYEQYF
cdr3_nt: TGTGCCAGCAGGTCCACCCCAGGGTTCGGCTACGAGCAGTACTTC

d_call: TRBD2
v_call: TRBV9
clone_size: NA
j_call: TRBJ2-2
cdr3_aa: CASSVGTSGTLAGELFF
cdr3_nt: TGTGCCAGCAGCGTAGGGACTAGCGGGACTCTCGCCGGGGAGCTGTTTTTT

d_call: TRBD1
v_call: TRBV18
clone_size: NA
j_call: TRBJ2-7
cdr3_aa: CASSPGTGGLGEQYF
cdr3_nt: TGTGCCAGCTCACCCGGGACAGGGGGCTTGGGGGAGCAGTACTTC

d_call: TRBD1
v_call: TRBV5-1
clone_size: NA
j_call: TRBJ2-1
cdr3_aa: CASSWLQGAVYNEQFF
cdr3_nt: TGCGCCAGCAGCTGGCTCCAGGGGGCCGTTTACAATGAGCAGTTCTTC